This note documents a single T cell receptor (beta chain) sequence. The antigen is undetermined. Sequencing relied on a cDNA template that was reverse transcribed from extracted RNA. Profiling relied on immunoSEQ multiplex PCR, and the TCRdb table lists in-frame clones only, not all of them. The sample lists a few hundred thousand clones; 60% were seen once. Trimming at V came to 3 bases and at J to 0 bases, leaving 9 bases not matched to a gene. The CDR3 runs to 16 residues. CDR1 is GTSNPN, CDR2 SVGIG, per germline (reference sequence). The sample is drawn from a study of CD8+ T cells in alopecia areata. Study context: Administration of oral tofacitinib to treated patients was at 5 to 10 mg twice daily.

Study-level findings and limits: While patients received tofacitinib, many expanded lesional clones remained present in scalp and blood.

Documented treatment: oral pan-JAK inhibitor, 5-10 mg twice daily. This sequence joins TRBV30 and TRBJ2-7, with 9 nucleotides matching TRBD1. The material sequenced was CD4+ T cells sorted from blood, taken between weeks 51 and 52, from a patient treated with tofacitinib. The TCR was taken from a human donor with alopecia areata. The CDR3 bases are TGTGCCTGGAGCCCAAAGGGGACAGGGAACTCCTACGAGCAGTACTTC. This encodes CAWSPKGTGNSYEQYF.